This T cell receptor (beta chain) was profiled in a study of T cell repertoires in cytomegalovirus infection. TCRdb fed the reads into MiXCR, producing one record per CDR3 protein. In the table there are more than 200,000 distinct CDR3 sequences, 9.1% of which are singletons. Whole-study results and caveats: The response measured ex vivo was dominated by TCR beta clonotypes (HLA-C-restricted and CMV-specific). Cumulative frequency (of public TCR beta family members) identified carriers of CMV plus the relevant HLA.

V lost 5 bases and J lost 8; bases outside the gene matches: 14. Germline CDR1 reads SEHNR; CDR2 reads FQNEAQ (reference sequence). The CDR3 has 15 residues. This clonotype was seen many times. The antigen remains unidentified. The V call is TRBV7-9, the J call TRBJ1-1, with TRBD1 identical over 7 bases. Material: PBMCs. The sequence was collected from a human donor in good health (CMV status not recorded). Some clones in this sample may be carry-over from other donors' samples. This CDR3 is CASSESDRASGEAFF. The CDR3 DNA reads TGTGCCAGCAGCGAGAGTGACAGGGCGAGCGGCGAAGCTTTCTTT.